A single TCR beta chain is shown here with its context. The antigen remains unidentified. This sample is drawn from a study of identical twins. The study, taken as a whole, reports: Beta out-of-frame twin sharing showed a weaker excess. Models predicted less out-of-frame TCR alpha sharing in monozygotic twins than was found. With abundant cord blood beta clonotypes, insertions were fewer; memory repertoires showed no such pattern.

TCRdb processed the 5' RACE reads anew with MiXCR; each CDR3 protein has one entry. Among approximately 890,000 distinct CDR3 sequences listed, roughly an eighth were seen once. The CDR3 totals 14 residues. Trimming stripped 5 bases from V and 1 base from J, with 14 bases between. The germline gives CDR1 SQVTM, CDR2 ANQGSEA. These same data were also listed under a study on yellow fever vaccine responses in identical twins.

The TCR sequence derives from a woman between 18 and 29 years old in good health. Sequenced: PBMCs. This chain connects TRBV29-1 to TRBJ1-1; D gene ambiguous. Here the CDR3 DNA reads TGCAGCGTTTATCCCCAATCAGAGAACACTGAAGCTTTCTTT. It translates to CSVYPQSENTEAFF.